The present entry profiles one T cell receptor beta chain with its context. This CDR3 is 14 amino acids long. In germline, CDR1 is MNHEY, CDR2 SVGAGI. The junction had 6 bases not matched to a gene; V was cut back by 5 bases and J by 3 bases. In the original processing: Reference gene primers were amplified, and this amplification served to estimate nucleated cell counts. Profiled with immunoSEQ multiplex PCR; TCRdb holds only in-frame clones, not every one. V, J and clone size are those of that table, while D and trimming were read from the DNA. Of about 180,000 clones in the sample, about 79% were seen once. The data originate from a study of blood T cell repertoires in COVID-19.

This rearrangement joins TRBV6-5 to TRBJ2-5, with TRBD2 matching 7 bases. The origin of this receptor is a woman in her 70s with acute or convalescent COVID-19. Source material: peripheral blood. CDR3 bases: TGTGCCAGCAGTCCCCCCGGACTAGAAGAGACCCAGTACTTC. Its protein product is CASSPPGLEETQYF.